This record covers a single TCR beta chain. What it recognizes is unknown. Generated by immunoSEQ multiplex PCR, the TCRdb table keeps only in-frame clones and is missing some. Of approximately 76,000 clones in the sample, about 92% are singletons; the top ten hold 8% to 10%. The data were obtained in a study of OX40 agonist ivuxolimab in advanced cancers. Study summary: Patients got intravenous ivuxolimab at 0.01 to 10 mg/kg every 2 weeks. Study-level results: Dose levels from 0.1 to 3.0 mg/kg saw CD4+ and CD8+ blood T cells expand clonally by week 6. Expanded clones tended on average to be more numerous among CD8+ T cells than CD4+.

No patient had autoimmune disease or received systemic immunosuppression. The source of this sequence is an adult with an advanced solid tumor such as melanoma, head and neck, liver or kidney cancer. The specimen was CD4+ or CD8+ T cells sorted from blood, collected in a trial of the OX40 agonist ivuxolimab.

The CDR3 nucleotides are TGTGCCAGCAGTCCCAGGGGGCAGTACGAGCAGTACTTC. This translates into CASSPRGQYEQYF. The chain links TRBV6-5 to TRBJ2-7; TRBD1 agrees at 8 bases. V lost 5 bases to trimming and J lost 4 bases; unmatched junction nucleotides: 4. There are 13 residues in the CDR3. Per germline, CDR1 MNHEY and CDR2 SVGAGI.